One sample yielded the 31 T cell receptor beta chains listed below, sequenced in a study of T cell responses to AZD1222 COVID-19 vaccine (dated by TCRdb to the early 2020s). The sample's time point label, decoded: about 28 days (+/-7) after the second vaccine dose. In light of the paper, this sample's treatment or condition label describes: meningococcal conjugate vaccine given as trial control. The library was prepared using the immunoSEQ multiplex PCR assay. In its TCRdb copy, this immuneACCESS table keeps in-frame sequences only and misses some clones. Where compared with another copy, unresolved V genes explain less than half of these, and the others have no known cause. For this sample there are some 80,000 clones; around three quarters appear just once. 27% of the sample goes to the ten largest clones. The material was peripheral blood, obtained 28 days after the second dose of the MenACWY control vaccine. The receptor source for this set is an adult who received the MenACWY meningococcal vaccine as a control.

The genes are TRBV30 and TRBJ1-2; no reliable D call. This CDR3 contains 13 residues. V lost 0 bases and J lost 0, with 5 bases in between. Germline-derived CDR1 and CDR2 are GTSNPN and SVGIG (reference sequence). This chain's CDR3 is CAWSVQSNYGYTF. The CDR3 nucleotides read TGTGCCTGGAGTGTACAATCTAACTATGGCTACACCTTC.

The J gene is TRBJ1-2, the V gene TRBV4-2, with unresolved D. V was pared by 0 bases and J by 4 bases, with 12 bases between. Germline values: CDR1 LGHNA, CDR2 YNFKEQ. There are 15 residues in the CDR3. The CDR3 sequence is CASSQDSREGYGYTF. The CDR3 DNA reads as TGTGCCAGCAGCCAAGATTCCCGGGAGGGCTATGGCTACACCTTC.

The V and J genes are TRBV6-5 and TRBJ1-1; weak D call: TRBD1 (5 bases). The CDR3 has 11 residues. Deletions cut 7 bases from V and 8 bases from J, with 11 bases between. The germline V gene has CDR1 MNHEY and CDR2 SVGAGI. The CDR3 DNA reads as TGTGCCAGCACGTGGGGGTCGGAAGCTTTCTTT. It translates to CASTWGSEAFF.

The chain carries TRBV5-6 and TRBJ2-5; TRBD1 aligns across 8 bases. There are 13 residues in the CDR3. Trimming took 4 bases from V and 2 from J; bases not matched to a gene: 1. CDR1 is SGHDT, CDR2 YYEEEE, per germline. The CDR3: CASSRTGQETQYF. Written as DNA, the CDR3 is TGTGCCAGCAGCAGGACAGGGCAAGAGACCCAGTACTTC.

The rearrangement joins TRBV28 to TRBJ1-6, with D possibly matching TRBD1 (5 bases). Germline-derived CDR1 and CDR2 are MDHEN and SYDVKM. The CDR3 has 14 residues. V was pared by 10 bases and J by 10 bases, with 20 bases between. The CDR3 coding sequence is TGTGCCACCTCCTTGAGGGGAGGCGGCTCACCCCTCCACTTT. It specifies CATSLRGGGSPLHF.

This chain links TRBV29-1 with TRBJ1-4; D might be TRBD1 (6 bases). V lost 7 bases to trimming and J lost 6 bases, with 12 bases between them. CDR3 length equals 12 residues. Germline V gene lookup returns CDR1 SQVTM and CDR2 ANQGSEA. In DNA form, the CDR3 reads TGCAGCGCCGAACAGGGAGATGAAAAACTGTTTTTT. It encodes CSAEQGDEKLFF.

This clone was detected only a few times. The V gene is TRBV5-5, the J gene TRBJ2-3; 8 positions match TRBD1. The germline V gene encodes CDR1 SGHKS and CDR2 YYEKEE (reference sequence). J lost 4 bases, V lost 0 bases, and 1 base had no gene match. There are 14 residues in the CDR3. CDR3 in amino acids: CASSLGGQADTQYF. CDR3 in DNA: TGTGCCAGCAGCTTGGGGGGACAGGCAGATACGCAGTATTTT.

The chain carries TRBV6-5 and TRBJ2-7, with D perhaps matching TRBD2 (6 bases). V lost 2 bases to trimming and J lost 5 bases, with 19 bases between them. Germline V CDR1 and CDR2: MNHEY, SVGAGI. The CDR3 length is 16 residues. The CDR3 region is CASSYPTDGGLHEQYF. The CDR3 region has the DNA TGTGCCAGCAGTTACCCGACGGACGGGGGACTCCACGAGCAGTACTTC.

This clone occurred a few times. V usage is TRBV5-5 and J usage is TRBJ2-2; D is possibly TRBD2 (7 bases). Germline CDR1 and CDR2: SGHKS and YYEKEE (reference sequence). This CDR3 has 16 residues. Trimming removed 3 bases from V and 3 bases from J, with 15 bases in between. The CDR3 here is CASSSRGGADTGELFF. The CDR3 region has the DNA TGTGCCAGCAGCTCTAGGGGGGGCGCGGACACCGGGGAGCTGTTTTTT.

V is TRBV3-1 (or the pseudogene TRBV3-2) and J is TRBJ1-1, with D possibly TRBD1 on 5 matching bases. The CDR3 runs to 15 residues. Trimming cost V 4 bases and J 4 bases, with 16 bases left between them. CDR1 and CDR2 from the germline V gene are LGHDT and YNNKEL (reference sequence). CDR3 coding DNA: TGTGCCAGCAGCCTCCGCAACAGGATATCCACTGAAGCTTTCTTT. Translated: CASSLRNRISTEAFF.

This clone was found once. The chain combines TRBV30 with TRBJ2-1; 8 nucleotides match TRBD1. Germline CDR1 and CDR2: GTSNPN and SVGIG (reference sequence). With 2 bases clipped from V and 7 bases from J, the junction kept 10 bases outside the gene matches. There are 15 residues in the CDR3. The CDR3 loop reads CAWSFSDRDHNEQFF. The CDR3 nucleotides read TGTGCCTGGAGTTTCTCGGACAGGGATCATAATGAGCAGTTCTTC.

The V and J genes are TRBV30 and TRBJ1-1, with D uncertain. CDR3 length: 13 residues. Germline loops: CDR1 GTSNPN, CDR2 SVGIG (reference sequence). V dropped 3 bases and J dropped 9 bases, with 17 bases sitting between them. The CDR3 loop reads CAWSLRARPKAFF. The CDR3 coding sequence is TGTGCCTGGAGCCTAAGGGCCAGGCCAAAAGCTTTCTTT.

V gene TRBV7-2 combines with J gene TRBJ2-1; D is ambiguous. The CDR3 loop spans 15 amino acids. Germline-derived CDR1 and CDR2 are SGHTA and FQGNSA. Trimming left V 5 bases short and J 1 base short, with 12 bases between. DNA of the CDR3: TGTGCCAGCAGCCCGGGCCGCGCATCCTACAATGAGCAGTTCTTC. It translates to CASSPGRASYNEQFF.

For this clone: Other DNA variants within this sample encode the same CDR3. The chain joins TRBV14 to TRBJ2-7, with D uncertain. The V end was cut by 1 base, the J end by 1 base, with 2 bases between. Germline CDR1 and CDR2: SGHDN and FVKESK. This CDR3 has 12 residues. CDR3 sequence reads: CASSQGSYEQYF. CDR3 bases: TGTGCCAGCAGCCAAGGGTCCTACGAGCAGTACTTC.

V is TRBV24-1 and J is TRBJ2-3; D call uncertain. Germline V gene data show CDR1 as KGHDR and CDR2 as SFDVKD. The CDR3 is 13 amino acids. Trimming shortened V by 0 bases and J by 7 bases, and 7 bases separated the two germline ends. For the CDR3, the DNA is TGTGCCACCAGTGATTTGCTTCGAAATACGCAGTATTTT. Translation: CATSDLLRNTQYF.

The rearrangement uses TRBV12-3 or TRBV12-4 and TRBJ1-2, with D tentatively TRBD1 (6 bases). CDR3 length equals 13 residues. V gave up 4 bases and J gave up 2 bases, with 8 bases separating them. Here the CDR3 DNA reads TGTGCCAGCAGTTCTGGACAGAACTATGGCTACACCTTC. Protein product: CASSSGQNYGYTF.

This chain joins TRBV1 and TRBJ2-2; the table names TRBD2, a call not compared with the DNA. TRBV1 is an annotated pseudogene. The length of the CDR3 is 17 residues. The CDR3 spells CTSSHGDYSLNTGELFF. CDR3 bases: TGCACCAGCAGCCATGGGGACTACTCCTTGAACACCGGGGAGCTGTTTTTT.

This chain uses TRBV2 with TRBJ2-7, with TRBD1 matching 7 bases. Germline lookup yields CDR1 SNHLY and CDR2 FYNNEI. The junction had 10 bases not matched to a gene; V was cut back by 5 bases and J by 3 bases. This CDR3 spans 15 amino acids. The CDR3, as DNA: TGTGCCAGCAGTCAAGTACAGGGGCAAAACTACGAGCAGTACTTC. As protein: CASSQVQGQNYEQYF.

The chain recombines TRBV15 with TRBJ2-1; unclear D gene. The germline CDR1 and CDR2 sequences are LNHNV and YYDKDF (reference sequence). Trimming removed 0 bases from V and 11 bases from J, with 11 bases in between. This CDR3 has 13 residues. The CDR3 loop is CATSRDRAPQQFF. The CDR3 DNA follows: TGTGCCACCAGCAGAGATAGGGCACCGCAGCAGTTCTTC.

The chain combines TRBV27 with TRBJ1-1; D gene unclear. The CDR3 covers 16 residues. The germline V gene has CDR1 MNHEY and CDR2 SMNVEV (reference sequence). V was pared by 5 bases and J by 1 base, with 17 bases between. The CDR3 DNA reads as TGTGCCAGCAGTACAAATTTTGGACGGCCGAACACTGAAGCTTTCTTT. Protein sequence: CASSTNFGRPNTEAFF.

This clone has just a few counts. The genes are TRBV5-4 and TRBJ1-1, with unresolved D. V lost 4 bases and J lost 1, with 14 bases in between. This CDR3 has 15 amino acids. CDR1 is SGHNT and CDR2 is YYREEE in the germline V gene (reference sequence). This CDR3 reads CASSPWTGRNTEAFF. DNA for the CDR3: TGTGCCAGCAGCCCATGGACGGGAAGGAACACTGAAGCTTTCTTT.

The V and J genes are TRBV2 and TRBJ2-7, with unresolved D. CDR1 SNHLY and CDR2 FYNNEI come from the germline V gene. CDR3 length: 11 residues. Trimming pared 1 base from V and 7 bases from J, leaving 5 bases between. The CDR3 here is CASSEGREQYF. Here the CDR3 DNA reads TGTGCCAGCAGTGAAGGTCGGGAGCAGTACTTC.

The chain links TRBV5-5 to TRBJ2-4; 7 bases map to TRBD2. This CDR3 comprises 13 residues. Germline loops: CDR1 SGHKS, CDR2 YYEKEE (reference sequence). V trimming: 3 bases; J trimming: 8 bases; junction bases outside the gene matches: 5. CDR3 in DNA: TGTGCCAGCAGCTCTCGTGGGGGGGACATTCAGTACTTC. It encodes CASSSRGGDIQYF.

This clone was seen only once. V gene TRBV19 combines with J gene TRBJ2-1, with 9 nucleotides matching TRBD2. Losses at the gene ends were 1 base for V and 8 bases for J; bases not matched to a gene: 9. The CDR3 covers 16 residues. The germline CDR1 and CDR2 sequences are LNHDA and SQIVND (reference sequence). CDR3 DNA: TGTGCCAGTAGTATAGCAGCGGGAGGATCCGTCGATGAGCAGTTCTTC. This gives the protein CASSIAAGGSVDEQFF.

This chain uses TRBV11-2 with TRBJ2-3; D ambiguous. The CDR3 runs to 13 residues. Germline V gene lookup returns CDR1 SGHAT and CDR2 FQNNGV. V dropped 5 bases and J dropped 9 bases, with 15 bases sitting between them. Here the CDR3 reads CASSLDFSPTQYF. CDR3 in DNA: TGTGCCAGCAGCCTCGACTTCTCCCCGACGCAGTATTTT.

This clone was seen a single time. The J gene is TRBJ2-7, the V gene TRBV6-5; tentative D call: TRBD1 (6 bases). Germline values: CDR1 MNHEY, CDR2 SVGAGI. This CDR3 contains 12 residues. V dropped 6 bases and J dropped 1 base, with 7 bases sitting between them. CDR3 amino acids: CASSRGSYEQYF. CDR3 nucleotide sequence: TGTGCCAGCAGCAGGGGATCCTACGAGCAGTACTTC.

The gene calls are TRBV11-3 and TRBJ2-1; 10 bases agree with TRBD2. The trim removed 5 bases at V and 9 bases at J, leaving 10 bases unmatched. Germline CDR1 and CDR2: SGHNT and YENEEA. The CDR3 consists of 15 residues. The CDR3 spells CASSPRLAGAAEQFF. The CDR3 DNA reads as TGTGCCAGCAGCCCCCGGCTAGCGGGAGCCGCTGAGCAGTTCTTC.

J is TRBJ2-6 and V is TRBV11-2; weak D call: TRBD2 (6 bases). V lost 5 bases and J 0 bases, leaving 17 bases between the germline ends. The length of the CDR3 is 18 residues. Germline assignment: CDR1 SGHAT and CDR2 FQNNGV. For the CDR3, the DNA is TGTGCCAGCAGCCCCCGTGGTGGGGGGAGCTCTGGGGCCAACGTCCTGACTTTC. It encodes CASSPRGGGSSGANVLTF. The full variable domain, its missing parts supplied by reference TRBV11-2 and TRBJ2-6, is EAGVAQSPRYKIIEKRQSVAFWCNPISGHATLYWYQQILGQGPKLLIQFQNNGVVDDSQLPKDRFSAERLKGVDSTLKIQPAKLEDSAVYLCASSPRGGGSSGANVLTFGAGSRLTVL.

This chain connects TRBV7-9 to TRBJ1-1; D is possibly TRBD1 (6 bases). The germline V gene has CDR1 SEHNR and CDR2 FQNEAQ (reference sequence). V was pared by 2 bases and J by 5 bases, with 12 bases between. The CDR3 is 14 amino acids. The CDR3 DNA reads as TGTGCCAGCAGCTTACCGGGGGCGTATACTGAAGCTTTCTTT. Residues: CASSLPGAYTEAFF.

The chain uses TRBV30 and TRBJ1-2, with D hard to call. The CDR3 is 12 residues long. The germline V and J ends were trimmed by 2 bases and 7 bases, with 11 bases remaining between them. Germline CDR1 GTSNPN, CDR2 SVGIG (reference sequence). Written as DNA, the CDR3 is TGTGCCTGGAGTCTGCCGTTTAGTGGCTACACCTTC. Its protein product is CAWSLPFSGYTF.

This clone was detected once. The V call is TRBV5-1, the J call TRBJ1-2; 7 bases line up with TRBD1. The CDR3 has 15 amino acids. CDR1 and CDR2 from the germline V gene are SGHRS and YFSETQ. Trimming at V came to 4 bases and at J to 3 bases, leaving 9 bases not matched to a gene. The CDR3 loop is CASSPRGGGDYGYTF. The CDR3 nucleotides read TGCGCCAGCAGCCCACGGGGAGGGGGCGACTATGGCTACACCTTC.